The present TCR beta chain was sequenced within a study of blood T cell repertoires in COVID-19. Study context: Donors in the United States, Italy and Spain gave samples during acute or convalescent COVID-19. The cDNA or gDNA used as material had been derived from T cells, B-cell-depleted T cells, or PBMCs.

Clinical history reported by participants formed the basis on which cohorts were assigned. As handled by the study authors: Amplification of reference gene primers provided the estimated nucleated cell counts. Assay used: immunoSEQ multiplex PCR; TCRdb lists only in-frame clones, some missing. V, J and clone size derive from that table, while D and trimming were established from the DNA sequence. The sample has 400,000 to 550,000 clones; 70% to 90% are singletons. This clone was found a few times. The V gene lost 5 bases and the J gene lost 6 bases, with 9 bases spanning the gap. The CDR3 sequence is 12 residues long. The V gene's germline CDR1 is SGHDT and CDR2 YYEEEE.

The chain recombines TRBV5-6 with TRBJ1-5; D may be TRBD1 (5 bases). Sequences were obtained from PBMCs or T cells enriched from blood (not recorded which). This TCR was sampled from a woman younger than 30 with acute COVID-19. The DNA for the CDR3 is TGTGCCAGCAGTCAGGGTCGTCAGCCCCAGCATTTT. This gives the protein CASSQGRQPQHF.